Presented here are 20 T cell receptor beta chains from one specimen sequenced in a study of T cells in Graves' hyperthyroidism and ophthalmopathy. The TCR beta CDR3 regions underwent amplification using RNA transcripts as the source. First-round RT-PCR with HTBI primers amplified the TCR CDR3 region. TCRdb fed the multiplex PCR reads into MiXCR, producing one record per CDR3 protein. The table has approximately 480,000 distinct CDR3 sequences, about 20% seen once. The sample taken for sequencing was blood. All receptors come from a man aged 18 to 30 with Graves' hyperthyroidism.

This clonotype was seen at least ten times. V usage is TRBV10-1 and J usage is TRBJ2-2; 11 bases map to TRBD2. This CDR3 comprises 14 residues. The V segment lost 8 bases and the J segment 10 bases; nucleotides outside the gene matches: 9. Germline CDR1 WNHNN, CDR2 SYGVQD (reference sequence). The CDR3 is CASLRLAGGEELFF. For the CDR3, the DNA is TGCGCCAGCCTTAGGCTAGCGGGGGGTGAGGAGCTGTTTTTT.

This clonotype has at least ten counts. J is TRBJ2-5 and V is TRBV11-2; 7 nucleotides match TRBD2. The germline V gene has CDR1 SGHAT and CDR2 FQNNGV. V shed 4 bases, J shed 4 bases, and the junction held 12 bases outside the gene matches. The CDR3 totals 16 residues. CDR3 in amino acids: CASSSLRPERGETQYF. CDR3 nucleotide sequence: TGTGCCAGCAGCTCCCTCAGACCTGAGCGGGGAGAGACCCAGTACTTC.

About this clonotype itself: The junction does not match germline at one end; this may be a read error. The rearrangement joins TRBV19 to TRBJ1-5, with a possible D match to TRBD1 (5 bases). Germline-derived CDR1 and CDR2 are LNHDA and SQIVND (reference sequence). The CDR3 consists of 16 residues. Written as DNA, the CDR3 is TGTGCCAGTAGTATCTGGAGAGGGACTGGCAATCATCCCCAGCATTTT. Protein sequence: CASSIWRGTGNHPQHF.

V gene TRBV7-3 combines with J gene TRBJ2-3; 10 bases fit TRBD2. The germline CDR1 and CDR2 sequences are SGHTA and FQGTGA. The CDR3 length is 18 residues. V was clipped by 1 base and J by 5 bases; unmatched bases: 12. Written as DNA, the CDR3 is TGTGCCAGCAGCTTAAGTGAAGTTAGCGGGGGGCGGGTAGATACGCAGTATTTT. This sequence encodes CASSLSEVSGGRVDTQYF.

Ten or more counts support this clonotype. The chain has TRBV6-5 and TRBJ1-2, with a possible D match to TRBD1 (5 bases). In germline, CDR1 is MNHEY, CDR2 SVGAGI. This CDR3 has 14 residues. The V end lost 4 bases, the J end lost 10 bases, and 19 bases lay between the germline ends. The DNA of the CDR3 is TGTGCCAGCAGTTTGGACACCCAAAAACCAGCCTACACCTTC. As protein: CASSLDTQKPAYTF.

The J gene is TRBJ2-5, the V gene TRBV12-3 or TRBV12-4; 8 nucleotides agree with TRBD2. V lost 8 bases and J lost 5; bases outside the gene matches: 7. The CDR3 is 13 residues long. The CDR3 sequence is CASQPGGPETQYF. CDR3 sequence (DNA): TGTGCCAGCCAACCGGGGGGGCCGGAGACCCAGTACTTC.

This clonotype occurred many times. The CDR3 reads CASSISGTSYEQYF. CDR3 DNA sequence: TGTGCCAGTAGTATCTCCGGTACCTCCTACGAGCAGTACTTC. The chain links TRBV19 to TRBJ2-7; D unresolved. The CDR3 spans 14 residues. Germline CDR1 is LNHDA and CDR2 is SQIVND (reference sequence). Trimming shortened V by 3 bases and J by 0 bases, and 9 bases separated the two germline ends.

Only a few counts were recorded for this clonotype. This chain connects TRBV4-2 to TRBJ2-7, with a weak D call TRBD1 (6 bases). Germline V gene data show CDR1 as LGHNA and CDR2 as YNFKEQ. Trimming removed 0 bases at V and 6 bases at J, with 24 bases between. The CDR3 runs 18 residues. The CDR3 loop reads CASSQERGGQLDGCEQYF. CDR3 sequence (DNA): TGTGCCAGCAGCCAAGAACGGGGCGGACAGTTGGATGGGTGCGAGCAGTACTTC.

This rearrangement joins TRBV13 to TRBJ2-7; the match to TRBD1 covers 7 bases. This CDR3 is built from 14 residues. Trimming cost V 5 bases and J 4 bases; bases outside gene matches: 8. Germline V gene data show CDR1 as PRHDT and CDR2 as FYEKMQ (reference sequence). This CDR3 is CASSTADRAYEQYF. For the CDR3, the DNA is TGTGCCAGCAGCACGGCCGACAGGGCTTACGAGCAGTACTTC.

The rearrangement links TRBV6-5 to TRBJ2-7, with a tentative D call TRBD1 (6 bases). CDR1 and CDR2 (germline): MNHEY, SVGAGI. This CDR3 comprises 14 residues. Trimming left V 7 bases short and J 6 bases short, with 19 bases between. Here the CDR3 reads CASTSPRGRGEQYF. DNA for the CDR3: TGTGCCAGCACTTCCCCCAGGGGACGGGGCGAGCAGTACTTC.

Ten or more counts support this clonotype. The genes are TRBV6-1 and TRBJ2-5; D gene unclear. CDR3 length equals 15 residues. Trimming stripped 3 bases from V and 4 bases from J, with 15 bases between. CDR1 is MNHNS, CDR2 SASEGT, per germline. As DNA, the CDR3 is TGTGCCAGCAGTGAGGAAGGTCGGGTGTTAGAGACCCAGTACTTC. Protein sequence: CASSEEGRVLETQYF.

The sample holds many counts of this clonotype. The chain joins TRBV7-9 to TRBJ2-5, with 9 positions matching TRBD2. The CDR3 contains 16 residues. Germline V gene lookup returns CDR1 SEHNR and CDR2 FQNEAQ (reference sequence). Trimming removed 1 base from V and 2 bases from J; junction bases left unmatched: 5. CDR3 in DNA: TGTGCCAGCAGCTTAGAGGCTAGCGGGATTCAAGAGACCCAGTACTTC. It translates to CASSLEASGIQETQYF.

This clonotype has ten or more counts. CDR3 amino acids: CASSVGGQSYEQYF. The CDR3 DNA sequence: TGTGCCAGCAGCGTAGGTGGACAGTCCTACGAGCAGTACTTC. The chain links TRBV9 to TRBJ2-7, with D maybe TRBD1 (6 bases). Germline values: CDR1 SGDLS, CDR2 YYNGEE. This CDR3 has 14 amino acids. V lost 0 bases and J lost 1, with 8 bases in between.

The gene calls are TRBV20-1 and TRBJ2-2, with a tentative D call TRBD2 (7 bases). Germline V gene data show CDR1 as DFQATT and CDR2 as SNEGSKA (reference sequence). Trimming took off 1 base at V and 0 bases at J, with 12 bases between the two ends. The CDR3 loop spans 16 amino acids. This CDR3 reads CSARVAGASNTGELFF. CDR3 in DNA: TGCAGTGCTAGAGTTGCGGGGGCCTCGAACACCGGGGAGCTGTTTTTT.

Comments on this clonotype: A junction end diverges from the germline sequence, so it may reflect a read error. V gene TRBV24-1 combines with J gene TRBJ1-5, with unresolved D. Germline V gene data show CDR1 as KGHDR and CDR2 as SFDVKD. CDR3 size: 14 residues. DNA for the CDR3: TGTGCCACCAGGGCCGGGGTCGAGAATCAGCCTCAGCATTTT. The encoded protein is CATRAGVENQPQHF.

The sample holds many counts of this clonotype. V and J are TRBV12-3 or TRBV12-4 and TRBJ2-5, with no clear D. The CDR3 loop spans 13 amino acids. V shed 7 bases and J shed 5 bases, with 14 bases lying between them. The CDR3 region is CASTPWGSETQYF. The CDR3 nucleotides are TGTGCCAGCACCCCATGGGGAAGCGAGACCCAGTACTTC.

This clonotype showed up many times. The rearrangement joins TRBV28 to TRBJ1-5, with D perhaps TRBD1 (5 bases). Trimming stripped 6 bases from V and 6 bases from J, with 21 bases between. Germline assignment: CDR1 MDHEN and CDR2 SYDVKM. The CDR3 is 16 amino acids. CDR3 loop: CASRWTFGELVQPQHF. The CDR3 DNA reads as TGTGCCAGCAGATGGACATTTGGGGAATTGGTTCAGCCCCAGCATTTT.

The V and J genes are TRBV19 and TRBJ2-2, with a tentative D call TRBD1 (5 bases). Germline lookup yields CDR1 LNHDA and CDR2 SQIVND (reference sequence). V dropped 8 bases and J dropped 0 bases, with 10 bases sitting between them. This CDR3 has 14 amino acids. CDR3 region: CASLRQTNTGELFF. The CDR3 bases are TGTGCCAGTCTCAGACAGACGAACACCGGGGAGCTGTTTTTT.

This clonotype has at least ten counts. The junction does not match germline at one end; this may be a read error. This chain uses TRBV5-1 with TRBJ1-2; 7 bases match TRBD1. The CDR3 runs to 14 residues. Per the germline V gene, CDR1 is SGHRS and CDR2 is YFSETQ. The CDR3 sequence is CASSPRTGNYGYTF. The CDR3 DNA follows: TGTGCCAGCAGTCCTCGGACAGGCAACTATGGCTACACCTTC.

Many counts were recorded for this clonotype. The chain carries TRBV27 and TRBJ1-1, with D possibly TRBD1 on 5 matching bases. The CDR3 extends over 16 amino acids. Trimming took off 2 bases at V and 0 bases at J, with 13 bases between the two ends. Germline V gene lookup returns CDR1 MNHEY and CDR2 SMNVEV (reference sequence). The DNA for the CDR3 is TGTGCCAGCAGTTTAAGGCCAGGGTGGGTGAACACTGAAGCTTTCTTT. It specifies CASSLRPGWVNTEAFF.